Listed below are T cell receptor beta chains from one sample, sequenced in a study of cytomegalovirus exposure and HLA in healthy donors. Data came from immunoSEQ multiplex PCR; TCRdb stores just in-frame clones and leaves some out. The sample includes approximately 160,000 clones, around 77% seen only once; the top ten take around 1.6%. The material sequenced was PBMCs. The receptor set was obtained from a woman in her 30s in good health and CMV-seronegative. CDR3s leave out the opening cysteine and the closing phenylalanine or tryptophan.

CDR3 protein: ASSPVWESNQPQH; V gene: TRBV18
CDR3 protein: ASSQDPPGAREQY; V gene: TRBV14
CDR3 protein: ASSVMSGGDTEAF; V gene: TRBV9
CDR3 protein: ASSVGSGGEAF; V gene: TRBV9
CDR3 protein: ATSRGTGTYEQY; V gene: TRBV15
CDR3 protein: ASSTGQGIAEQY; V gene: TRBV5-6
CDR3 protein: ASSASGTGSIGYT; V gene: TRBV5-1
CDR3 protein: AWRFRGNTEAF; V gene: TRBV30
CDR3 protein: ASSGGVTTDTQY; V gene: TRBV9
CDR3 protein: SARTDSYEQY; V gene: TRBV29-1
CDR3 protein: ASSLEADWEETQY; V gene: TRBV11-2
CDR3 protein: ASSGGGGNTEAF; V gene: TRBV18
CDR3 protein: ASSQDLPGTETYNEQF; V gene: TRBV4-3
CDR3 protein: ASSISLTAEAF; V gene: TRBV6-1
CDR3 protein: SAEAVSQF; V gene: TRBV20-1
CDR3 protein: ASRATGGRYGYT; V gene: TRBV7-2
CDR3 protein: ASALVEQSVYT; V gene: TRBV2
CDR3 protein: ASRRGGGANVLT; V gene: TRBV5-6
CDR3 protein: ASSRRTREDTQY; V gene: TRBV7-3
CDR3 protein: ASSSSMASGRAGNEQF; V gene: TRBV7-8
CDR3 protein: AWSVAVNQPQH; V gene: TRBV30
CDR3 protein: ASQREKNNEQF; V gene: TRBV2
CDR3 protein: ASSSTVYEQY; V gene: TRBV7-2
CDR3 protein: ASSESRLNEQY; V gene: TRBV10-1
CDR3 protein: ASSSGTGKTEAF; V gene: TRBV6-5
CDR3 protein: ASSVGLAGDNEQF; V gene: TRBV5-1
CDR3 protein: ASSEGGQGAETQY; V gene: TRBV6-1
CDR3 protein: SVEHGTSTSYNEQF; V gene: TRBV29-1
CDR3 protein: ASSLGGDPDTDTQY; V gene: TRBV5-1
CDR3 protein: AWSVTRGAPNNEQF; V gene: TRBV30
CDR3 protein: ASSRTGEETRY; V gene: TRBV5-1
CDR3 protein: ASSARGGASLRNEQF; V gene: TRBV9
CDR3 protein: AISEPGTGNNQPQH; V gene: TRBV10-3
CDR3 protein: AWSVLRGGGNEQF; V gene: TRBV30
CDR3 protein: ASSLNGRGGVDTQY; V gene: TRBV7-3
CDR3 protein: AWSLYQGTSGRTREQY; V gene: TRBV30
CDR3 protein: ASSPDSTQY; V gene: TRBV18
CDR3 protein: SVGASASYEQY; V gene: TRBV29-1
CDR3 protein: AWSVLGLAGEKDEQY; V gene: TRBV30
CDR3 protein: ASSRSTSGLGVSYEQY; V gene: TRBV18
CDR3 protein: ASSRGTADGYT; V gene: TRBV7-9
CDR3 protein: ASSLGSAGARTGELF; V gene: TRBV5-1
CDR3 protein: ASSQLTGLAGGPGDTQY; V gene: TRBV4-3
CDR3 protein: ASRSTGGRVSSYNEQF; V gene: TRBV7-9
CDR3 protein: ASSLGTGRWEQY; V gene: TRBV7-9
CDR3 protein: ASSLVGRRPYEQY; V gene: TRBV11-2
CDR3 protein: ASSPDPRGSSSYEQY; V gene: TRBV7-9
CDR3 protein: AISEPGQPQH; V gene: TRBV10-3
CDR3 protein: ASSLDLLAASYNEQF; V gene: TRBV5-1
CDR3 protein: ASSVGAITAGSPLH; V gene: TRBV9
CDR3 protein: ASRGAETYEQY; V gene: TRBV28
CDR3 protein: ASSRLRRGSSTYEQY; V gene: TRBV27
CDR3 protein: ASSWGGPNQPQH; V gene: TRBV19
CDR3 protein: ASSVLLNTDTQY; V gene: TRBV9
CDR3 protein: ASTRQDRSEAF; V gene: TRBV18
CDR3 protein: ASSVGDPYEQY; V gene: TRBV9